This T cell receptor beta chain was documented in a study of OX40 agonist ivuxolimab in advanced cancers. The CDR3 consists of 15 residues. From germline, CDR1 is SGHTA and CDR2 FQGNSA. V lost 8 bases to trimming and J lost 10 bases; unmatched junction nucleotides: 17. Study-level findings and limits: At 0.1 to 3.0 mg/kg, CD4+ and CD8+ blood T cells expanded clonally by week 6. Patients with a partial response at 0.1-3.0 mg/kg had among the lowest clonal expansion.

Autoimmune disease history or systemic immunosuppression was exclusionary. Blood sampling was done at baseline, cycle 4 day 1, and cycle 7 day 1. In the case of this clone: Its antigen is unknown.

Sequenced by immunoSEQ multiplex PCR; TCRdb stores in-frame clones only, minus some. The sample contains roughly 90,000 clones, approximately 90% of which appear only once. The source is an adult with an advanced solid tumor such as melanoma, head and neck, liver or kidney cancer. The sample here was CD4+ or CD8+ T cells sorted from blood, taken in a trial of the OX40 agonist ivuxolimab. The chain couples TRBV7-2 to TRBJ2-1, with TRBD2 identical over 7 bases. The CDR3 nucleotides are TGTGCCAGCGCACGGGACTACCGTAGTGTGATGGAGCAGTTCTTC. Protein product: CASARDYRSVMEQFF.